These T cell receptor beta chains were read from a single sample in a study of blood T cell repertoires in COVID-19. The assay was immunoSEQ multiplex PCR, and TCRdb's table has in-frame clones only and misses some. The sample lists hundreds of thousands of clones, 85% to 90% occurring once. Source material: PBMCs or T cells enriched from blood (not recorded which). These receptors all stem from a woman in her sixties or seventies in a cohort exposed to, infected with or recovered from COVID-19 (not recorded which). CDR3s include the opening cysteine and the closing phenylalanine or tryptophan. The D gene is left open where the match is weak. Expanded clones are given a class, and other clones once, few, many or no size at all.

V: TRBV3-1/TRBV3-2
J: TRBJ2-5
D: TRBD2
size: NA
DNA: TGTGCCAGCAGCCAAGTTCTAGCGGGAGGGGACGAGACCCAGTACTTC
CDR3: CASSQVLAGGDETQYF

V: TRBV5-8
J: TRBJ1-2
D: NA
size: NA
DNA: TGTGCCAGCAGCTTGGGGGCTGGCGGCTACACCTTC
CDR3: CASSLGAGGYTF

V: TRBV11-2
J: TRBJ1-2
D: NA
size: NA
DNA: TGTGCCAGCAGCTTAGATAAGAAGGGTGAGGGCTATGGCTACACCTTC
CDR3: CASSLDKKGEGYGYTF

V: TRBV28
J: TRBJ2-1
D: TRBD2
size: NA
DNA: TGTGCCAGCCTAGCGGGAGATAGGAATGAGCAGTTCTTC
CDR3: CASLAGDRNEQFF

V: TRBV19
J: TRBJ1-5
D: NA
size: NA
DNA: TGTGCCAGTAGCCGAGCCAGGGCTTATCAGCCCCAGCATTTT
CDR3: CASSRARAYQPQHF

V: TRBV27
J: TRBJ1-6
D: TRBD1
size: few
DNA: TGTGCCAGCAGCGGACAGGGGCGATCACCCCTCCACTTT
CDR3: CASSGQGRSPLHF

V: TRBV4-2
J: TRBJ1-4
D: TRBD1
size: NA
DNA: TGTGCCAGCAGCCAAGGGGGGACAGGGGATGAAAAACTGTTTTTT
CDR3: CASSQGGTGDEKLFF

V: TRBV28
J: TRBJ2-7
D: TRBD2
size: NA
DNA: TGTGCCAGCAGAAAAGGACTAGCGGGGACAGACTACGAGCAGTACTTC
CDR3: CASRKGLAGTDYEQYF

V: TRBV12-3/TRBV12-4
J: TRBJ1-1
D: NA
size: NA
DNA: TGTGCCAGCAGTGGCAGGGTCACTGAAGCTTTCTTT
CDR3: CASSGRVTEAFF

V: TRBV5-6
J: TRBJ2-7
D: TRBD2
size: NA
DNA: TGTGCCAGCAGCTTGGGGCTAGCGGGACCCTACGAGCAGTACTTC
CDR3: CASSLGLAGPYEQYF

V: TRBV30
J: TRBJ1-1
D: NA
size: NA
DNA: TGTGCCTGGAGTGTGGGGCTCGGCAGGGGGAACACTGAAGCTTTCTTT
CDR3: CAWSVGLGRGNTEAFF